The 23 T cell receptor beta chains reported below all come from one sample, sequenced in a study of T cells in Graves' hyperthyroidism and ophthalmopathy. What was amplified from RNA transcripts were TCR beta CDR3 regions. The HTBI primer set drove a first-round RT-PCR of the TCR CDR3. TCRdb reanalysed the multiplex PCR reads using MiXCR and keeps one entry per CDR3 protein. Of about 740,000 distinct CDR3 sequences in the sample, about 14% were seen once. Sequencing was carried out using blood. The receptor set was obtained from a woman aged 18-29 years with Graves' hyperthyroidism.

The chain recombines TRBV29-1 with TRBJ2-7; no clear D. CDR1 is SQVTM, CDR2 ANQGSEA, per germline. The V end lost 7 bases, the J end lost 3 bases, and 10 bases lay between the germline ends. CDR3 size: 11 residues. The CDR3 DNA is TGCAGCGGGAGCTGGGGCTACGAGCAGTACTTC. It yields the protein CSGSWGYEQYF.

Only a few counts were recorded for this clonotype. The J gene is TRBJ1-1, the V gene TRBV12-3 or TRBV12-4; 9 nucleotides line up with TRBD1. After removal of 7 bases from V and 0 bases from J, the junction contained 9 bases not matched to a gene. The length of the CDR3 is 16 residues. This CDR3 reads CASIKDRGRVNTEAFF. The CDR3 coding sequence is TGTGCCAGCATCAAAGACAGGGGGAGAGTGAACACTGAAGCTTTCTTT.

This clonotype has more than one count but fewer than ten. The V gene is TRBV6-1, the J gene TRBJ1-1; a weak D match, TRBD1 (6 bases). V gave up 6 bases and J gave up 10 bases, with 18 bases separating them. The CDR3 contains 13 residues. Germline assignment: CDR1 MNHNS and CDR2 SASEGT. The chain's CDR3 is CASSLTGAARAFF. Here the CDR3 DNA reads TGTGCCAGCAGCCTGACAGGAGCGGCCCGAGCTTTCTTT.

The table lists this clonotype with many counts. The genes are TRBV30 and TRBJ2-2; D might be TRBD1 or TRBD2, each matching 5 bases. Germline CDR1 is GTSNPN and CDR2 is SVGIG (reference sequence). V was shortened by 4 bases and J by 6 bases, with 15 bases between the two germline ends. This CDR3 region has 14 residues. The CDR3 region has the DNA TGTGCCTGGATGCCCGGACCGGGACCCGGGGAGCTGTTTTTT. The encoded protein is CAWMPGPGPGELFF.

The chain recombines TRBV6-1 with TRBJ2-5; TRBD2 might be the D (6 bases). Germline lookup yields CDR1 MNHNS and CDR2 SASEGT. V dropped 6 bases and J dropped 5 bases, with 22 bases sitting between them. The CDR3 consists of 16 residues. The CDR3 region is CASSPRRATKAETQYF. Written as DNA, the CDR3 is TGTGCCAGCAGCCCCCGGAGGGCCACAAAGGCGGAGACCCAGTACTTC.

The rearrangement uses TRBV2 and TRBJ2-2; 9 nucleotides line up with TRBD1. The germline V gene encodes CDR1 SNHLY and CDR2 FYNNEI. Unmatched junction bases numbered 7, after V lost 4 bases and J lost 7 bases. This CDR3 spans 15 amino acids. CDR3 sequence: CASSAGQGFGGELFF. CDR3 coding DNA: TGTGCCAGCAGTGCGGGACAGGGATTCGGCGGGGAGCTGTTTTTT.

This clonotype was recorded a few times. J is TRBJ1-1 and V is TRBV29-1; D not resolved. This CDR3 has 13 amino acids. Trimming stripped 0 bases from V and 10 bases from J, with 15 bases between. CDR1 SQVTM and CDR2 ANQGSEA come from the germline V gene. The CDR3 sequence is CSVEDRADLAAFF. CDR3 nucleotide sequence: TGCAGCGTTGAAGATCGGGCAGACCTGGCAGCTTTCTTT.

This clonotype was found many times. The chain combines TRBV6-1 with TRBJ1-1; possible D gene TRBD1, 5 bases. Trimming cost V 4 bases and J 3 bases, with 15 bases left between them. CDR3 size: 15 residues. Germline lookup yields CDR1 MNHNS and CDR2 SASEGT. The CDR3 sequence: CASSGAYGGYTEAFF. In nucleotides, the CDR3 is TGTGCCAGCAGTGGGGCCTACGGGGGGTACACTGAAGCTTTCTTT.

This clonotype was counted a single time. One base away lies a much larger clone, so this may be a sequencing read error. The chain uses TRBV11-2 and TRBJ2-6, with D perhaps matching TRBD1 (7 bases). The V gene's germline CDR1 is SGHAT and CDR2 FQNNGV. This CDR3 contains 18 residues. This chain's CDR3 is CVSSLGGGRDSGANVLTF. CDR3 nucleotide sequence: TGTGTCAGCAGCTTAGGAGGGGGCAGGGACTCCGGGGCCAACGTCCTGACTTTC. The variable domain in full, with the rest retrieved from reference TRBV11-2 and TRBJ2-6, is EAGVAQSPRYKIIEKRQSVAFWCNPISGHATLYWYQQILGQGPKLLIQFQNNGVVDDSQLPKDRFSAERLKGVDSTLKIQPAKLEDSAVYLCVSSLGGGRDSGANVLTFGAGSRLTVL.

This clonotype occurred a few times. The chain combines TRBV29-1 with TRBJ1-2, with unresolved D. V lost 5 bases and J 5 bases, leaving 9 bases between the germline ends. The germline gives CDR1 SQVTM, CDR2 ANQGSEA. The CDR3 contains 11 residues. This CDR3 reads CSVLIGYGYTF. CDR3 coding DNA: TGCAGCGTTCTCATAGGGTATGGCTACACCTTC.

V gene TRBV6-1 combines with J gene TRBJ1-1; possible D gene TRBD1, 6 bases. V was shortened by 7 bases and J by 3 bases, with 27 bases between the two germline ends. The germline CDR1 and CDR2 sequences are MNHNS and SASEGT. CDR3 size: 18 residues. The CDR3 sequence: CASNYRPGQRIRDTEAFF. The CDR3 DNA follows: TGTGCCAGCAACTACCGGCCCGGACAGCGAATCCGGGACACTGAAGCTTTCTTT.

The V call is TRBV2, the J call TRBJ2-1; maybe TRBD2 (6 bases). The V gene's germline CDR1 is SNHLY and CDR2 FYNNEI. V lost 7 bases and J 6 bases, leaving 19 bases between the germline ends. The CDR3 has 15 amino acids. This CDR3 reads CASMAEGNDFNEQFF. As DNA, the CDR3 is TGTGCCAGCATGGCGGAGGGTAATGATTTCAATGAGCAGTTCTTC.

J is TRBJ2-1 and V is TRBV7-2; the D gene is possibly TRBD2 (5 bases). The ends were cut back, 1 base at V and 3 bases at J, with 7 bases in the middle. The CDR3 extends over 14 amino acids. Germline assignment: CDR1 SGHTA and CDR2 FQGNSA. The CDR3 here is CASSLESGYNEQFF. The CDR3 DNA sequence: TGTGCCAGCAGCTTAGAAAGCGGCTACAATGAGCAGTTCTTC.

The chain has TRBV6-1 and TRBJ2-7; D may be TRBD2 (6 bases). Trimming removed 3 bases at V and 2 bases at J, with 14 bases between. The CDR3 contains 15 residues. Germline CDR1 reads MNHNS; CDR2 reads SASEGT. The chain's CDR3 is CASSDGRSGAYEQYF. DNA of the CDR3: TGTGCCAGCAGTGACGGGAGAAGCGGCGCCTACGAGCAGTACTTC.

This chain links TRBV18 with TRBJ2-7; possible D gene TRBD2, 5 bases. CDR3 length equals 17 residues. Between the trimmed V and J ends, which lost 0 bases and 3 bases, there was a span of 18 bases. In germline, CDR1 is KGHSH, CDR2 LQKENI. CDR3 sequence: CASSPPARHERDYEQYF. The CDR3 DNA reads TGTGCCAGCTCACCACCTGCCCGGCACGAGAGGGACTACGAGCAGTACTTC.

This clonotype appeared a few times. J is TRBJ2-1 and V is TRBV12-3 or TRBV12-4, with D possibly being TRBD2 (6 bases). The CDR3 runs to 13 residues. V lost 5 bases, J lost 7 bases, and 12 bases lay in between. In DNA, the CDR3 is TGTGCCAGCAGTGCGGGACCGGGGAATGAGCAGTTCTTC. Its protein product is CASSAGPGNEQFF.

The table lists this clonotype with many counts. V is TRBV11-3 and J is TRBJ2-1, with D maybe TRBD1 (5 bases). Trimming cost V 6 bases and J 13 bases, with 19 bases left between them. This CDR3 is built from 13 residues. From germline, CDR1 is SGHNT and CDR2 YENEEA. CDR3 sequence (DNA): TGTGCCAGCAGTCAGGGTGCCGGCCTCCCACAGTTCTTC. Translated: CASSQGAGLPQFF.

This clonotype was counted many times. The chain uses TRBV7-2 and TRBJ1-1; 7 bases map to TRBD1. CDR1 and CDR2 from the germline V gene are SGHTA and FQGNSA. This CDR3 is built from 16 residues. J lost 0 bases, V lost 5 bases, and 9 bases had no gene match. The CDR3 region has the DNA TGTGCCAGCAGCGCCGACAGGGTTGGGGTGAACACTGAAGCTTTCTTT. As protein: CASSADRVGVNTEAFF.

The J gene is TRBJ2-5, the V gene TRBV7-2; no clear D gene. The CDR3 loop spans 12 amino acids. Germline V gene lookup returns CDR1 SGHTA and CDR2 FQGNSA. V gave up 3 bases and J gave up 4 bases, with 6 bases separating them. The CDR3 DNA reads TGTGCCAGCAGCTTCTATTCAGAGACCCAGTACTTC. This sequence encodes CASSFYSETQYF.

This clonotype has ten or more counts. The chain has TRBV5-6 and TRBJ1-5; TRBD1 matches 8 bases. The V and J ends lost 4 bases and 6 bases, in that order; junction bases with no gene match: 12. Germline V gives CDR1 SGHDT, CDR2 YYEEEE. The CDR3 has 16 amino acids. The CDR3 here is CASSEAGTGEAQPQHF. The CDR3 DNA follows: TGTGCCAGCAGCGAAGCCGGGACAGGAGAGGCTCAGCCCCAGCATTTT.

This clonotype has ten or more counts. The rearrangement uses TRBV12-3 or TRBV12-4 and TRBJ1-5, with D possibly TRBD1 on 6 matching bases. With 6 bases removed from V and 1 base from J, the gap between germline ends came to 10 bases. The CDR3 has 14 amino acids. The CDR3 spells CASRRGGSNQPQHF. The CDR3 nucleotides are TGTGCCAGCAGAAGGGGGGGGAGCAATCAGCCCCAGCATTTT.

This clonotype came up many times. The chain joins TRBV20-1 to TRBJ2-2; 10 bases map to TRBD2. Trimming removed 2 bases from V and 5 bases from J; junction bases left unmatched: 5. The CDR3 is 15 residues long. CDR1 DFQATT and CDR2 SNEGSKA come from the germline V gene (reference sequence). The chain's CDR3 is CSARLAGVSTGELFF. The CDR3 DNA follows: TGCAGTGCTAGACTAGCGGGAGTGAGTACCGGGGAGCTGTTTTTT.

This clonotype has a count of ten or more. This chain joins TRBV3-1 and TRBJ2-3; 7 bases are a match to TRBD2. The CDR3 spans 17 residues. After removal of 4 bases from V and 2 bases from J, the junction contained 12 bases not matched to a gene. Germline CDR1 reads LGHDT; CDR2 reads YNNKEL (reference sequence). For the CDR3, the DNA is TGTGCCAGCAGCCTAGCCCGTAGCGGGCTCAACACAGATACGCAGTATTTT. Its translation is CASSLARSGLNTDTQYF.